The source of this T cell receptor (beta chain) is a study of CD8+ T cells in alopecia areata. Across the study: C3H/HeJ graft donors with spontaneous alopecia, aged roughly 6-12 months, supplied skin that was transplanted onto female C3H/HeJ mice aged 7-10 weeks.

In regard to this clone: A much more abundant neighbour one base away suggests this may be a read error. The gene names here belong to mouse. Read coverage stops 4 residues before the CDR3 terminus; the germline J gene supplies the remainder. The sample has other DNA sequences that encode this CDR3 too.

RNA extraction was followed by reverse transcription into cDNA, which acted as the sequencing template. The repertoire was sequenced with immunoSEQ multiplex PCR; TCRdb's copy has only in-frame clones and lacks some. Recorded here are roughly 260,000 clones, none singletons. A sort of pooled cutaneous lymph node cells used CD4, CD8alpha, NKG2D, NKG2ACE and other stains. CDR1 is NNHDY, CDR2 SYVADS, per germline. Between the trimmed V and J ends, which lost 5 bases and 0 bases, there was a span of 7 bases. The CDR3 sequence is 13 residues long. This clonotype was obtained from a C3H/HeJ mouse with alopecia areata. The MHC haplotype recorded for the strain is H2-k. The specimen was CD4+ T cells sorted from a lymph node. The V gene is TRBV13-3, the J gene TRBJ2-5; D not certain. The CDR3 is CASRDNNQDTQYF. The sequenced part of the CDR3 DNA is TGTGCCAGCAGAGACAATAACCAAGAC.